This T cell receptor (beta chain) emerged from a study of CD8 T cells in ankylosing spondylitis. Overall study findings and caveats: The study identified a TCR beta motif of under ten highly homologous variants that appeared characteristic of ankylosing spondylitis blood.

The CDR3 length is 15 residues. Per germline, CDR1 SQVTM and CDR2 ANQGSEA. With 7 bases clipped from V and 2 bases from J, the junction kept 12 bases outside the gene matches. Quantitative 5'-RACE was performed with molecular barcodes, and it yielded the TCR beta libraries. TCRdb reprocessed the 5' RACE reads with MiXCR, giving one entry per CDR3 protein. The sample has about 500,000 distinct CDR3 sequences, 5.3% seen once. Ten or more counts support this clonotype. The antigen remains undetermined. The sequenced sample was blood, either unsorted or a sorted T cell fraction (not recorded which). The TCR comes from a male donor with ankylosing spondylitis. This chain uses TRBV29-1 with TRBJ2-3; 7 nucleotides align to TRBD2. The CDR3 region has the DNA TGCAGCGACGTCCATCGGACTAGGCTCACAGATACGCAGTATTTT. This sequence encodes CSDVHRTRLTDTQYF.